Listed here are 32 T cell receptor beta chains from one sample, sequenced in a study of cytomegalovirus exposure and HLA in healthy donors. It was with 60 Vbeta and 13 Jbeta primers that the PCR ran. Sequenced by immunoSEQ multiplex PCR; TCRdb stores in-frame clones only, minus some. Here the sample spans 90,000 to 140,000 clones, approximately 72% being singletons. Sequencing input: PBMCs. The source of these receptors is a young man in good health and CMV-seronegative.

The chain uses TRBV5-4 and TRBJ2-7; 11 positions match TRBD2. Trimming removed 5 bases from V and 2 bases from J; junction bases left unmatched: 3. This CDR3 contains 14 residues. The V gene's germline CDR1 is SGHNT and CDR2 YYREEE (reference sequence). This CDR3 reads CASRLAGEAYEQYF. CDR3 in DNA: TGTGCCAGCAGACTAGCGGGGGAAGCCTACGAGCAGTACTTC.

The chain has TRBV13 and TRBJ1-2, with 9 nucleotides matching TRBD1. There are 13 residues in the CDR3. Trimming removed 4 bases from V and 9 bases from J; junction bases left unmatched: 6. Germline V CDR1 and CDR2: PRHDT, FYEKMQ (reference sequence). CDR3 sequence reads: CASSSDRGTRYTF. The CDR3 coding sequence is TGTGCCAGCAGCTCGGACAGGGGCACTCGCTACACCTTC.

The chain uses TRBV5-1 and TRBJ1-1, with TRBD1 matching over 11 bases. Germline V CDR1 and CDR2: SGHRS, YFSETQ. With V trimmed by 6 bases and J by 1 base, 5 bases remained unmatched. The CDR3 has 15 amino acids. The CDR3 nucleotides are TGCGCCAGCACGGGACAGGGGGGGACGAACACTGAAGCTTTCTTT. The encoded protein is CASTGQGGTNTEAFF.

The chain joins TRBV25-1 to TRBJ2-1; D might be TRBD2 (6 bases). The V gene's germline CDR1 is MGHDK and CDR2 SYGVNS. This CDR3 contains 14 residues. V lost 4 bases and J 11 bases, leaving 18 bases between the germline ends. The CDR3 bases are TGTGCCAGCAGTGCGGCGGCGGGATCTAGGCAGCAGTTCTTC. Amino acids: CASSAAAGSRQQFF.

About this clone: At one end, the junction sequence differs from germline, possibly due to a read error. CDR3 in amino acids: CAWRLAGGVEQLF. The CDR3 region has the DNA TGTGCCTGGCGACTAGCGGGAGGGGTCGAGCAGCTCTTC. This chain connects TRBV30 to TRBJ2-1; 14 positions match TRBD2. CDR3 length: 13 amino acids. Germline CDR1 GTSNPN, CDR2 SVGIG (reference sequence).

On this clone: The same CDR3 also results from other DNA sequences found in this sample. This rearrangement joins TRBV9 to TRBJ1-1; D perhaps matches TRBD1 (6 bases). The CDR3 contains 14 residues. Trimming removed 0 bases at V and 1 base at J, with 7 bases between. Germline V gene data show CDR1 as SGDLS and CDR2 as YYNGEE. The CDR3 sequence: CASSVGTANTEAFF. The DNA of the CDR3 is TGTGCCAGCAGCGTAGGGACAGCGAACACTGAAGCTTTCTTT.

This clone was recorded only once. An end of the junction does not agree with germline; a read error may underlie this. V and J are TRBV9 and TRBJ2-7, with 8 bases that match TRBD1. CDR1 SGDLS and CDR2 YYNGEE come from the germline V gene. The CDR3 totals 15 residues. The CDR3: CASSVGSAVSDRVYF. CDR3 sequence (DNA): TGTGCCAGCAGCGTAGGTTCGGCTGTTTCGGACAGGGTGTATTTC. The full variable domain, with the rest looked up from reference TRBV9 and TRBJ2-7, is DSGVTQTPKHLITATGQRVTLRCSPRSGDLSVYWYQQSLDQGLQFLIQYYNGEERAKGNILERFSAQQFPDLHSELNLSSLELGDSALYFCASSVGSAVSDRVYFGPGTRLTVT.

The chain combines TRBV10-2 with TRBJ2-2, with 7 bases that match TRBD2. Germline V lookup: CDR1 WSHSY, CDR2 SAAADI. This CDR3 is built from 17 residues. V trimming: 7 bases; J trimming: 4 bases; junction bases outside the gene matches: 15. This CDR3 reads CASIEVRVAGPTGELFF. The CDR3 region has the DNA TGCGCCAGCATTGAAGTTAGAGTAGCGGGTCCCACCGGGGAGCTGTTTTTT.

The V and J genes are TRBV5-4 and TRBJ2-3, with 10 bases fitting TRBD2. V was clipped by 0 bases and J by 1 base; unmatched bases: 2. The CDR3 has 16 residues. Per the germline V gene, CDR1 is SGHNT and CDR2 is YYREEE (reference sequence). The CDR3: CASSLGTSGGTDTQYF. CDR3 nucleotides: TGTGCCAGCAGCTTGGGGACTAGCGGAGGCACAGATACGCAGTATTTT.

This clone was seen once. The chain couples TRBV5-4 to TRBJ2-1; 10 nucleotides match TRBD1. Germline CDR1 SGHNT, CDR2 YYREEE (reference sequence). The CDR3 loop spans 17 amino acids. Unmatched junction bases numbered 6, after V lost 3 bases and J lost 0 bases. The CDR3 region is CASSSGTGDNSYNEQFF. As DNA, the CDR3 is TGTGCCAGCAGCTCCGGGACAGGGGACAACTCCTACAATGAGCAGTTCTTC.

V is TRBV4-3 and J is TRBJ1-2; 9 positions agree with TRBD1. With V trimmed by 0 bases and J by 4 bases, 6 bases remained unmatched. CDR1 is LGHNA and CDR2 is YSLEER in the germline V gene. CDR3 length equals 16 residues. The CDR3 is CASSQDHPGQGYGYTF. The CDR3 nucleotides read TGCGCCAGCAGCCAAGATCACCCGGGACAGGGCTATGGCTACACCTTC.

This chain uses TRBV5-4 with TRBJ2-5; 13 bases align to TRBD2. Germline V lookup: CDR1 SGHNT, CDR2 YYREEE (reference sequence). There are 15 residues in the CDR3. After removal of 2 bases from V and 4 bases from J, the junction contained 2 bases not matched to a gene. CDR3 nucleotides: TGTGCCAGCAGCTTCGGACTAGCGGGAGCAGAGACCCAGTACTTC. It yields the protein CASSFGLAGAETQYF.

J is TRBJ1-1 and V is TRBV5-1; D is unclear. The V gene lost 3 bases and the J gene lost 7 bases, with 13 bases spanning the gap. Germline-derived CDR1 and CDR2 are SGHRS and YFSETQ. This CDR3 is built from 13 residues. The CDR3 spells CASSSGSINEAFF. CDR3 nucleotide sequence: TGCGCCAGCAGCTCCGGGTCGATCAATGAAGCTTTCTTT.

This chain links TRBV30 with TRBJ2-5; 8 bases agree with TRBD1. The V gene's germline CDR1 is GTSNPN and CDR2 SVGIG (reference sequence). Unmatched junction bases numbered 10, after V lost 2 bases and J lost 5 bases. There are 15 residues in the CDR3. The chain's CDR3 is CAWSKEWTGSETQYF. The DNA for the CDR3 is TGTGCCTGGAGTAAAGAATGGACAGGGTCGGAGACCCAGTACTTC.

The chain employs TRBV28 and TRBJ2-7, with 7 bases aligning to TRBD2. Germline loops: CDR1 MDHEN, CDR2 SYDVKM. The V and J ends lost 6 bases and 4 bases, in that order; junction bases with no gene match: 18. The CDR3 covers 17 residues. CDR3 sequence: CASSRGWASGNKYEQYF. CDR3 nucleotides: TGTGCCAGCAGCCGGGGCTGGGCTAGCGGAAATAAATACGAGCAGTACTTC.

The chain has TRBV18 and TRBJ1-3, with D possibly matching TRBD1 (6 bases). This CDR3 spans 16 amino acids. V gave up 3 bases and J gave up 0 bases, with 12 bases separating them. The V gene's germline CDR1 is KGHSH and CDR2 LQKENI. The CDR3 region is CASSPNTGFSGNTIYF. CDR3 DNA: TGTGCCAGCTCACCTAACACAGGGTTCTCTGGAAACACCATATATTTT.

This chain uses TRBV7-8 with TRBJ2-3; TRBD2 matches at 7 bases. Germline values: CDR1 SGHVS, CDR2 FQNEAQ. Losses at the gene ends were 1 base for V and 8 bases for J; bases not matched to a gene: 0. This CDR3 spans 12 amino acids. As DNA, the CDR3 is TGTGCCAGCAGCTTAGGGGGGGGTACGCAGTATTTT. It is translated as CASSLGGGTQYF.

The chain has TRBV28 and TRBJ1-4; a possible D gene is TRBD1 (6 bases). CDR3 size: 15 residues. CDR1 MDHEN and CDR2 SYDVKM come from the germline V gene. The V gene lost 2 bases and the J gene lost 7 bases, with 14 bases spanning the gap. The CDR3 nucleotides are TGTGCCAGCAGTTTACCCGGGCAGGGGAGTGAAAAACTGTTTTTT. Protein sequence: CASSLPGQGSEKLFF.

Here the CDR3 DNA reads TGTGCCAGTAGTAATACAGGGTCGGAGACCCAGTACTTC. Protein sequence: CASSNTGSETQYF. This chain connects TRBV19 to TRBJ2-5; TRBD1 might be the D (6 bases). This CDR3 is 13 amino acids long. Trimming stripped 4 bases from V and 5 bases from J, with 11 bases between. Germline V gene lookup returns CDR1 LNHDA and CDR2 SQIVND (reference sequence).

The gene calls are TRBV19 and TRBJ2-7; 7 bases are a match to TRBD1. V lost 9 bases, J lost 1 base, and 6 bases stayed unmatched. The CDR3 extends over 13 amino acids. Germline V lookup: CDR1 LNHDA, CDR2 SQIVND (reference sequence). The CDR3 spells CASGTVSSYEQYF. The CDR3 DNA reads TGTGCCAGCGGGACAGTTAGTTCCTACGAGCAGTACTTC.

The chain has TRBV29-1 and TRBJ2-7; 12 bases map to TRBD2. CDR1 SQVTM and CDR2 ANQGSEA come from the germline V gene. This CDR3 is built from 16 residues. V lost 2 bases and J lost 5; bases outside the gene matches: 10. CDR3 residues: CSVESSSGRASNEQYF. CDR3 in DNA: TGCAGCGTTGAAAGTTCTAGCGGGAGGGCCAGCAACGAGCAGTACTTC.

V gene TRBV27 combines with J gene TRBJ2-3; no definite D call. The V gene's germline CDR1 is MNHEY and CDR2 SMNVEV (reference sequence). V was trimmed by 5 bases and J by 6 bases, leaving 12 bases between them. The CDR3 runs to 13 residues. CDR3: CASSRGGSDTQYF. CDR3 coding DNA: TGTGCCAGCAGTAGAGGTGGTTCTGATACGCAGTATTTT.

This clone has only a few counts. The chain employs TRBV5-1 and TRBJ2-2; D is possibly TRBD2 (6 bases). Trimming removed 10 bases at V and 2 bases at J, with 21 bases between. Germline V gene sequence: CDR1 SGHRS, CDR2 YFSETQ. This CDR3 region has 16 residues. The CDR3 spells CAPNLGGPPNTGELFF. CDR3 bases: TGCGCCCCCAATCTCGGGGGTCCCCCCAACACCGGGGAGCTGTTTTTT.

This rearrangement joins TRBV27 to TRBJ2-7; 8 nucleotides agree with TRBD1. There are 13 residues in the CDR3. Germline CDR1 reads MNHEY; CDR2 reads SMNVEV (reference sequence). V lost 7 bases and J lost 6; bases outside the gene matches: 8. CDR3 sequence reads: CASKDREESEQYF. CDR3 in DNA: TGTGCCAGCAAGGACAGGGAGGAGTCCGAGCAGTACTTC.

The chain couples TRBV15 to TRBJ2-1; D remains ambiguous. Per germline, CDR1 LNHNV and CDR2 YYDKDF (reference sequence). Deletions cut 1 base from V and 9 bases from J, with 13 bases between. The CDR3 is 14 amino acids. The DNA of the CDR3 is TGTGCCACCAGCAGAGCCGCCAGTGGTCCTGAGCAGTTCTTC. It specifies CATSRAASGPEQFF. The whole variable domain, remainder taken from reference TRBV15 and TRBJ2-1, is DAMVIQNPRYQVTQFGKPVTLSCSQTLNHNVMYWYQQKSSQAPKLLFHYYDKDFNNEADTPDNFQSRRPNTSFCFLDIRSPGLGDTAMYLCATSRAASGPEQFFGPGTRLTVL.

The chain combines TRBV4-3 with TRBJ2-3, with TRBD2 identical over 8 bases. The CDR3 sequence is 16 residues long. Germline CDR1 reads LGHNA; CDR2 reads YSLEER. The V gene end was trimmed by 0 bases and the J gene end by 1 base; junction bases not matched to a gene: 3. The DNA of the CDR3 is TGCGCCAGCAGCCAAGATCTGCGGGGGGGCACAGATACGCAGTATTTT. Translated: CASSQDLRGGTDTQYF.

J is TRBJ2-3 and V is TRBV19; D is possibly TRBD2 (5 bases). The V end was cut by 11 bases, the J end by 2 bases, with 17 bases between. This CDR3 is 14 amino acids long. Germline lookup yields CDR1 LNHDA and CDR2 SQIVND (reference sequence). Here the CDR3 DNA reads TGTGCCGGAAGGACGGAGGCTGACACAGATACGCAGTATTTT. This gives the protein CAGRTEADTDTQYF.

The V call is TRBV6-5, the J call TRBJ1-1; no definite D call. There are 15 residues in the CDR3. Trimming took 5 bases from V and 5 from J, leaving 18 bases between them. From germline, CDR1 is MNHEY and CDR2 SVGAGI. The CDR3 DNA is TGTGCCAGCAGTCGGTACCGGGATCCTGGGACTGAAGCTTTCTTT. Translation: CASSRYRDPGTEAFF.

The J gene is TRBJ2-1, the V gene TRBV18; 10 nucleotides agree with TRBD1. The CDR3 has 15 amino acids. Germline V gene data show CDR1 as KGHSH and CDR2 as LQKENI. J lost 6 bases, V lost 4 bases, and 6 bases had no gene match. The CDR3 loop is CASSQGQGNVNEQFF. The CDR3, as DNA: TGTGCCAGCTCACAGGGACAGGGGAACGTCAATGAGCAGTTCTTC.

The rearrangement links TRBV11-2 to TRBJ1-4; D remains ambiguous. This CDR3 spans 16 amino acids. From germline, CDR1 is SGHAT and CDR2 FQNNGV. Between the trimmed V and J ends, which lost 5 bases and 5 bases, there was a span of 18 bases. The CDR3 loop is CASSLHRVAVNEKLFF. The CDR3 DNA reads TGTGCCAGCAGCCTCCATAGAGTAGCCGTCAATGAAAAACTGTTTTTT.

This rearrangement joins TRBV10-1 to TRBJ1-6; a weak D match, TRBD1 (6 bases). The length of the CDR3 is 13 residues. Deletions cut 4 bases from V and 7 bases from J, with 8 bases between. The V gene's germline CDR1 is WNHNN and CDR2 SYGVQD (reference sequence). Here the CDR3 DNA reads TGCGCCAGCAGTGGGGGGCCAAATTCACCCCTCCACTTT. Translating it yields CASSGGPNSPLHF.

J is TRBJ2-2 and V is TRBV7-6; TRBD1 aligns across 11 bases. Losses at the gene ends were 8 bases for V and 11 bases for J; bases not matched to a gene: 16. The CDR3 runs to 16 residues. The germline gives CDR1 SGHVS, CDR2 FNYEAQ. CDR3 bases: TGTGCCAGCGCCCCCAGGGGACAGGGGGGATTTAGTGAGCTGTTTTTT. Translated, it gives CASAPRGQGGFSELFF.